A selection of T cell receptor beta chains follows, all from one sample in a study of cytomegalovirus exposure and HLA in healthy donors. TCRdb's table, derived via immunoSEQ multiplex PCR, lists solely in-frame clones and lacks some. The repertoire has some 150,000 clones, 80% to 85% of them found once; the top ten carry 3% to 4%. Sequenced input: PBMCs. These TCRs come from a male donor in good health and CMV-seronegative. The conserved cysteine and the conserved F or W are not part of the CDR3 here.

V gene,CDR3 length,CDR3 protein
TRBV7-9,13,ASSSWDRRSYEQY
TRBV19,13,ASSMNQGAQNEQF
TRBV7-9,12,ASSLVQGTEKLF
TRBV9,13,ASSVGGQGVAEQY
TRBV6-5,13,ASCTSGDAEETQY
TRBV5-4,13,ASSSTGEWYTEAF
TRBV18,16,ASSPVTSGGQVHNEQF
TRBV9,17,ASSVPGLAGDTGHNEQF
TRBV5-6,13,ASSFGTGAWNEQF
TRBV4-1,15,ASSQDWGGAMGIEQF
TRBV6-5,13,ASSYSRAWYETQY
TRBV19,13,ASSIPKTGDYGYT
TRBV11-3,13,ASSLDRGSYNEQF
TRBV4-2,13,ASSQGGHQPGELF
TRBV2,12,ASSVNWRQETQY
TRBV13,14,ASSLQSGTGTDTQY
TRBV19,13,ASSITGWGTDTQY
TRBV5-6,12,ASSLGQGFYEQY
TRBV28,12,ASSRPTGNEKLF
TRBV14,14,ASSLIVRVMNTEAF
TRBV11-2,14,ASSLFPSGGYNEQF
TRBV4-2,15,ASSPGISGGANQPQH
TRBV4-1,14,ASSQVRGRAPGELF
TRBV7-6,13,ASSARTGEDSPLH
TRBV27,13,ASSLGVATYNEQF
TRBV7-2,12,ASSWAGGSKTQY
TRBV6-1,13,ASSPRGQATYGYT
TRBV6-6,12,ASSYEGLSYGYT
TRBV7-2,12,ASIEDTMNTEAF
TRBV15,11,ATSSYAQETQY
TRBV9,16,ASSPDSTGGDYNYGYT
TRBV6-4,11,ASSLELNTEAF
TRBV4-3,14,ASSQQRDRGGYGYT
TRBV6-5,12,ASSFRQGPYEQY
TRBV6-1,13,ASSEWGTANTEAF
TRBV2,13,ASKVEQARSYEQY
TRBV2,15,ASSVDRGGTSGYGYT
TRBV7-3,15,ASSLLGGGRSYNEQF
TRBV5-6,15,ASSSLDRYSTNYGYT
TRBV7-9,14,ASSLQVGAGVREQY